These 24 T cell receptor beta chains were sequenced from one sample in a study of blood T cell repertoires in COVID-19. TCRdb's copy holds only in-frame clones and misses some; the assay was immunoSEQ multiplex PCR. The table records around 200,000 clones, 70% to 90% of them present only once. The material sequenced was peripheral blood. The source of these receptors is a man aged 35 to 55 with acute or convalescent COVID-19.

The V and J genes are TRBV4-3 and TRBJ2-3; tentative D call: TRBD2 (6 bases). Trimming shortened V by 0 bases and J by 3 bases, and 7 bases separated the two germline ends. The CDR3 contains 14 residues. CDR1 is LGHNA and CDR2 is YSLEER in the germline V gene. The CDR3: CASSQEGLTDTQYF. As DNA, the CDR3 is TGCGCCAGCAGCCAAGAAGGACTAACAGATACGCAGTATTTT.

The genes are TRBV18 and TRBJ1-1, with a possible D match to TRBD1 (6 bases). Trimming cost V 6 bases and J 5 bases, with 16 bases left between them. The CDR3 sequence is 14 residues long. CDR1 and CDR2 (germline): KGHSH, LQKENI. The CDR3 protein is CASSPGGGGTEAFF. The CDR3 DNA follows: TGTGCCAGCTCCCCCGGGGGAGGGGGAACTGAAGCTTTCTTT.

The V and J genes are TRBV3-1 (or the pseudogene TRBV3-2) and TRBJ1-1; 11 nucleotides agree with TRBD1. CDR1 and CDR2 (germline): LGHDT, YNNKEL (reference sequence). This CDR3 is 15 amino acids long. The V gene end was trimmed by 4 bases and the J gene end by 5 bases; junction bases not matched to a gene: 6. The CDR3 here is CASSPRDRGRTEAFF. CDR3 bases: TGTGCCAGCAGCCCCAGGGACAGGGGGAGGACTGAAGCTTTCTTT.

This clone was observed a handful of times. The rearrangement links TRBV6-1 to TRBJ1-3, with 8 bases that match TRBD1. In germline, CDR1 is MNHNS, CDR2 SASEGT. This CDR3 has 18 amino acids. After removal of 3 bases from V and 1 base from J, the junction contained 11 bases not matched to a gene. The CDR3 region has the DNA TGTGCCAGCAGTGAGTTTTGGGGACAGGATCGATCTGGAAACACCATATATTTT. It yields the protein CASSEFWGQDRSGNTIYF.

This chain uses TRBV12-3 or TRBV12-4 with TRBJ2-7; D unresolved. Trimming left V 1 base short and J 5 bases short, with 9 bases between. The CDR3 is made up of 13 amino acids. CDR3 DNA: TGTGCCAGCAGTTTAGACGGTGTGGACGAGCAGTACTTC. This encodes CASSLDGVDEQYF.

V is TRBV5-3 and J is TRBJ2-3; no definite D call. TRBV5-3 is labeled an ORF, and its function is uncertain. This CDR3 contains 14 residues. V lost 0 bases and J lost 2, with 7 bases in between. CDR3 bases: TGTGCCAGAAGCTTGGTTGGCTTCACAGATACGCAGTATTTT. This encodes CARSLVGFTDTQYF.

The chain is built from TRBV28 and TRBJ1-1; weak D call: TRBD1 (5 bases). This CDR3 is 13 amino acids long. Germline V gene lookup returns CDR1 MDHEN and CDR2 SYDVKM. Between the trimmed V and J ends, which lost 7 bases and 8 bases, there was a span of 17 bases. In DNA form, the CDR3 reads TGTGCCAGCACTTTGGGGAGGCAGGGCGAAGCTTTCTTT. This translates into CASTLGRQGEAFF.

In this sample, this clone turned up once. The chain is built from TRBV19 and TRBJ2-1; a weak D match, TRBD2 (5 bases). The CDR3 contains 14 residues. V lost 2 bases and J lost 10, with 15 bases in between. Germline V gene sequence: CDR1 LNHDA, CDR2 SQIVND (reference sequence). The CDR3 DNA sequence: TGTGCCAGTAGTATACTGGCTTTGGGGAGCGAGCAGTTCTTC. This translates into CASSILALGSEQFF.

The chain recombines TRBV5-1 with TRBJ2-4; TRBD1 agrees at 8 bases. CDR1 and CDR2 (germline): SGHRS, YFSETQ. CDR3 size: 16 residues. The trim removed 0 bases at V and 5 bases at J, leaving 7 bases unmatched. In DNA form, the CDR3 reads TGCGCCAGCAGCTTGGGGGGACAGGAGGTGCAAAACATTCAGTACTTC. Protein product: CASSLGGQEVQNIQYF.

This clone was detected only a few times. The chain couples TRBV5-6 to TRBJ1-5, with D hard to call. This CDR3 comprises 17 residues. Trimming left V 0 bases short and J 4 bases short, with 17 bases between. CDR1 and CDR2 (germline): SGHDT, YYEEEE. This CDR3 is CASSLGGPVVWNQPQHF. The CDR3 region has the DNA TGTGCCAGCAGCTTGGGAGGCCCGGTAGTGTGGAATCAGCCCCAGCATTTT. The variable domain in full, completed from reference TRBV5-6 and TRBJ1-5, reads DAGVTQSPTHLIKTRGQQVTLRCSPKSGHDTVSWYQQALGQGPQFIFQYYEEEERQRGNFPDRFSGHQFPNYSSELNVNALLLGDSALYLCASSLGGPVVWNQPQHFGDGTRLSIL.

This clone occurred a few times. This sequence joins TRBV28 and TRBJ2-7, with TRBD2 identical over 11 bases. Germline CDR1 is MDHEN and CDR2 is SYDVKM. The J segment lost 4 bases and the V segment lost 8 bases, leaving 13 bases of the junction unmatched. The CDR3 extends over 16 amino acids. CDR3 residues: CASGRQIWTSGYEQYF. DNA for the CDR3: TGTGCCAGCGGGCGACAGATCTGGACTAGCGGGTACGAGCAGTACTTC.

This rearrangement joins TRBV6-5 to TRBJ1-2, with D possibly being TRBD1 (5 bases). Germline CDR1 MNHEY, CDR2 SVGAGI. V dropped 2 bases and J dropped 4 bases, with 11 bases sitting between them. The CDR3 length is 14 residues. The DNA for the CDR3 is TGTGCCAGCAGTTACGCCCCGGGGGTCTATGGCTACACCTTC. This codes for CASSYAPGVYGYTF.

The chain has TRBV19 and TRBJ2-5; TRBD2 agrees at 12 bases. Germline CDR1 is LNHDA and CDR2 is SQIVND (reference sequence). This CDR3 is built from 15 residues. The J segment lost 5 bases and the V segment lost 5 bases, leaving 6 bases of the junction unmatched. CDR3 residues: CASSSTSGRGETQYF. The DNA of the CDR3 is TGTGCCAGTAGTTCGACTAGCGGGAGAGGGGAGACCCAGTACTTC. The complete variable domain, with remaining parts taken from reference TRBV19 and TRBJ2-5, reads DGGITQSPKYLFRKEGQNVTLSCEQNLNHDAMYWYRQDPGQGLRLIYYSQIVNDFQKGDIAEGYSVSREKKESFPLTVTSAQKNPTAFYLCASSSTSGRGETQYFGPGTRLLVL.

This clone appeared a single time. This sample also contains other DNA sequences that code for the same CDR3. This chain links TRBV27 with TRBJ2-3; 11 bases line up with TRBD2. With 5 bases clipped from V and 6 bases from J, the junction kept 4 bases outside the gene matches. The CDR3 has 14 amino acids. Germline CDR1 reads MNHEY; CDR2 reads SMNVEV (reference sequence). The CDR3 bases are TGTGCCAGCAGTCTAGCGGGGGGCCAGGATACGCAGTATTTT. Translation gives CASSLAGGQDTQYF.

V is TRBV19 and J is TRBJ1-2; 7 bases align to TRBD1. Germline values: CDR1 LNHDA, CDR2 SQIVND (reference sequence). The CDR3 has 15 amino acids. V shed 0 bases, J shed 6 bases, and the junction held 7 bases outside the gene matches. The DNA of the CDR3 is TGTGCCAGTAGTATAGATCGGGAGGGGGCGAATGGCTACACCTTC. Encoded protein: CASSIDREGANGYTF. Using reference TRBV19 and TRBJ1-2 for the parts outside the CDR3, the full variable domain is DGGITQSPKYLFRKEGQNVTLSCEQNLNHDAMYWYRQDPGQGLRLIYYSQIVNDFQKGDIAEGYSVSREKKESFPLTVTSAQKNPTAFYLCASSIDREGANGYTFGSGTRLTVV.

The chain carries TRBV10-3 and TRBJ2-5; 7 nucleotides agree with TRBD2. The CDR3 has 15 residues. The germline V gene has CDR1 ENHRY and CDR2 SYGVKD. After removal of 4 bases from V and 2 bases from J, the junction contained 7 bases not matched to a gene. This chain's CDR3 is CAISGGSSTQETQYF. CDR3 bases: TGTGCCATCAGTGGCGGGAGTTCAACACAAGAGACCCAGTACTTC.

The chain is built from TRBV28 and TRBJ2-7; D not resolved. Looked up from germline, CDR1 is MDHEN and CDR2 is SYDVKM. CDR3 length: 14 residues. V was cut by 6 bases and J by 2 bases, with 14 bases left in between. The CDR3 bases are TGTGCCAGCAGCCCCGCTACGGTCCCCTACGAGCAGTACTTC. Translating it yields CASSPATVPYEQYF.

This chain links TRBV15 with TRBJ2-2; D gene uncertain. The ends were cut back, 3 bases at V and 6 bases at J, with 20 bases in the middle. CDR3 length: 17 amino acids. In germline, CDR1 is LNHNV, CDR2 YYDKDF (reference sequence). This chain's CDR3 is CATSRHYPSPSAGELFF. CDR3 nucleotide sequence: TGTGCCACCAGCAGGCACTACCCCTCCCCGTCGGCCGGGGAGCTGTTTTTT.

In this sample, this clone turned up a few times. The gene calls are TRBV9 and TRBJ2-3, with D tentatively TRBD1 (6 bases). The V gene lost 3 bases and the J gene lost 9 bases, with 20 bases spanning the gap. Germline CDR1 reads SGDLS; CDR2 reads YYNGEE. This CDR3 has 15 residues. The DNA for the CDR3 is TGTGCCAGCAGCGCAGGACAGCCGGGCTATGCAACGCAGTATTTT. This sequence encodes CASSAGQPGYATQYF.

The chain uses TRBV11-2 and TRBJ1-5; 9 bases are a match to TRBD1. Germline V gene sequence: CDR1 SGHAT, CDR2 FQNNGV. V lost 0 bases and J lost 7; bases outside the gene matches: 4. There are 15 residues in the CDR3. CDR3 in DNA: TGTGCCAGCAGCTTAGAGGGACAGGGTGACCAGCCCCAGCATTTT. Protein sequence: CASSLEGQGDQPQHF.

This chain connects TRBV7-6 to TRBJ1-2, with 9 positions matching TRBD1. Trimming at V came to 3 bases and at J to 8 bases, leaving 13 bases not matched to a gene. The CDR3 has 16 residues. Germline-derived CDR1 and CDR2 are SGHVS and FNYEAQ. CDR3 sequence: CASSLDPGQGTLGYTF. The DNA for the CDR3 is TGTGCCAGCAGCTTGGACCCGGGACAGGGTACGCTCGGCTACACCTTC.

The chain is built from TRBV6-5 and TRBJ2-5, with D possibly being TRBD2 (5 bases). The ends were cut back, 5 bases at V and 5 bases at J, with 18 bases in the middle. The CDR3 covers 15 residues. Germline CDR1 MNHEY, CDR2 SVGAGI. CDR3 protein: CASSPRGAFRETQYF. For the CDR3, the DNA is TGTGCCAGCAGTCCACGGGGAGCCTTCCGGGAGACCCAGTACTTC.

The chain combines TRBV19 with TRBJ2-3, with D possibly matching TRBD2 (7 bases). The CDR3 consists of 15 residues. Looked up from germline, CDR1 is LNHDA and CDR2 is SQIVND (reference sequence). The germline V and J ends were trimmed by 3 bases and 2 bases, with 12 bases remaining between them. The CDR3 region is CASSIEGDYTDTQYF. The CDR3 region has the DNA TGTGCCAGTAGTATTGAGGGGGACTACACAGATACGCAGTATTTT.

This chain connects TRBV15 to TRBJ2-1; D gene uncertain. The CDR3 contains 14 residues. Per germline, CDR1 LNHNV and CDR2 YYDKDF (reference sequence). Trimming removed 1 base at V and 6 bases at J, with 10 bases between. The CDR3 nucleotides read TGTGCCACCAGCAGAGTTCTAGGATCCAATGAGCAGTTCTTC. Translated: CATSRVLGSNEQFF.